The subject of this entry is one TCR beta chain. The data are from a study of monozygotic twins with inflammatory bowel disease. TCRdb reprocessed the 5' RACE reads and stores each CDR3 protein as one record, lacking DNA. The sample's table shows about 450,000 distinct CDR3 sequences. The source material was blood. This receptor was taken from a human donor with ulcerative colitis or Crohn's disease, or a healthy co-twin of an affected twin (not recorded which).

This CDR3 reads CASSLVSEQFF. The chain carries TRBV5-6 and TRBJ2-1. Germline V gives CDR1 SGHDT, CDR2 YYEEEE. The CDR3 is 11 residues long.